The next 27 T cell receptor beta chains were all read from a single sample in a study of preoperative IRX-2 immunotherapy in early breast cancer. Data came from immunoSEQ multiplex PCR; TCRdb stores just in-frame clones and leaves some out. Altogether about 32,000 clones are present, 80% to 85% being singletons, with the ten largest covering just under 2.5%. Treatment in this sample: preoperative locoregional IRX-2 cytokine immunotherapy. This material consisted of lymph node tissue, taken from a patient treated with IRX-2 immunotherapy. The receptors originated from a human donor with breast cancer.

The chain employs TRBV19 and TRBJ1-5, with 10 bases that match TRBD1. CDR3 length: 14 amino acids. With 7 bases clipped from V and 2 bases from J, the junction kept 2 bases outside the gene matches. Germline V lookup: CDR1 LNHDA, CDR2 SQIVND (reference sequence). DNA for the CDR3: TGTGCCAGTACCGGGACAGGGGGCAATCAGCCCCAGCATTTT. Protein product: CASTGTGGNQPQHF.

The chain uses TRBV23-1 and TRBJ2-4, with TRBD1 identical over 8 bases. TRBV23-1 is designated an ORF whose function remains uncertain. This CDR3 comprises 17 residues. V dropped 2 bases and J dropped 8; count of bases not matched to a gene: 14. CDR3 nucleotides: TGCGCCAGCAGTCAAACTGCTGGGACAGGCGGCGGAGACATTCAGTACTTC. This codes for CASSQTAGTGGGDIQYF.

The CDR3 DNA reads as TGCAGCGTGGAGGTCGGGCTAGCGGGGTACAATGAGCAGTTCTTC. It codes for CSVEVGLAGYNEQFF. V and J are TRBV29-1 and TRBJ2-1; 9 bases map to TRBD2. The junction had 10 bases not matched to a gene; V was cut back by 6 bases and J by 4 bases. The CDR3 contains 15 residues. The germline V gene has CDR1 SQVTM and CDR2 ANQGSEA.

This chain joins TRBV28 and TRBJ2-7, with 7 bases aligning to TRBD2. The J segment lost 3 bases and the V segment lost 0 bases, leaving 5 bases of the junction unmatched. The germline V gene has CDR1 MDHEN and CDR2 SYDVKM. The CDR3 has 15 residues. The CDR3 coding sequence is TGTGCCAGCAGTTTATGGACGGGGGGATACTACGAGCAGTACTTC. Its protein product is CASSLWTGGYYEQYF.

A few counts support this clone. The V and J genes are TRBV30 and TRBJ1-1; D gene uncertain. Trimming removed 0 bases at V and 1 base at J, with 12 bases between. Germline-derived CDR1 and CDR2 are GTSNPN and SVGIG (reference sequence). This CDR3 is 15 amino acids long. CDR3 coding DNA: TGTGCCTGGAGTGTATTTTGGTCTGGGAACACTGAAGCTTTCTTT. Amino acid sequence: CAWSVFWSGNTEAFF. Full variable domain (remainder filled in from reference TRBV30 and TRBJ1-1): SQTIHQWPATLVQPVGSPLSLECTVEGTSNPNLYWYRQAAGRGLQLLFYSVGIGQISSEVPQNLSASRPQDRQFILSSKKLLLSDSGFYLCAWSVFWSGNTEAFFGQGTRLTVV.

This chain uses TRBV29-1 with TRBJ1-5; D is ambiguous. V lost 4 bases and J 5 bases, leaving 12 bases between the germline ends. CDR1 and CDR2 from the germline V gene are SQVTM and ANQGSEA. CDR3 size: 13 residues. The CDR3 is CSVGEVRDQPQHF. The CDR3 DNA is TGCAGCGTTGGGGAAGTTAGAGATCAGCCCCAGCATTTT.

The V gene is TRBV5-1, the J gene TRBJ1-4; no definite D call. Trimming cost V 1 base and J 4 bases, with 8 bases left between them. Germline assignment: CDR1 SGHRS and CDR2 YFSETQ. The CDR3 is 14 amino acids. The CDR3 nucleotides are TGCGCCAGCAGCTTGAACTTTGATAATGAAAAACTGTTTTTT. Translation gives CASSLNFDNEKLFF.

V usage is TRBV19 and J usage is TRBJ1-5; D gene unclear. The CDR3 runs 15 residues. The V gene's germline CDR1 is LNHDA and CDR2 SQIVND (reference sequence). Trimming shortened V by 4 bases and J by 4 bases, and 14 bases separated the two germline ends. CDR3 residues: CASSTQPLTNQPQHF. CDR3 sequence (DNA): TGTGCCAGTAGTACACAACCGCTGACGAATCAGCCCCAGCATTTT.

This chain joins TRBV6-8 and TRBJ1-4; the D gene is possibly TRBD1 (5 bases). The CDR3 runs 13 residues. V lost 0 bases and J 13 bases, leaving 12 bases between the germline ends. Germline V gives CDR1 MNHGY, CDR2 SAAAGT. CDR3 region: CASSYSRQGILFF. The CDR3 DNA sequence: TGTGCCAGCAGTTACTCGAGGCAGGGCATACTGTTTTTT.

V gene TRBV18 combines with J gene TRBJ2-2; D remains ambiguous. CDR3 length equals 17 residues. Germline lookup yields CDR1 KGHSH and CDR2 LQKENI. The V end lost 1 base, the J end lost 6 bases, and 18 bases lay between the germline ends. For the CDR3, the DNA is TGTGCCAGCTCACCACTTTCAGCCGCCCTAGGCCCCGGGGAGCTGTTTTTT. It specifies CASSPLSAALGPGELFF. Supplemented by reference TRBV18 and TRBJ2-2, the full variable domain reads NAGVMQNPRHLVRRRGQEARLRCSPMKGHSHVYWYRQLPEEGLKFMVYLQKENIIDESGMPKERFSAEFPKEGPSILRIQQVVRGDSAAYFCASSPLSAALGPGELFFGEGSRLTVL.

In the case of this clone: One junction end does not reproduce the germline sequence, and a read error may be involved. The CDR3 region is CAISGWGGNQPQHF. The CDR3 coding sequence is TGCGCCATCAGTGGTTGGGGGGGCAATCAGCCCCAGCATTTT. The chain recombines TRBV10-2 with TRBJ1-5; possibly TRBD1 for D (5 bases). The germline V gene encodes CDR1 WSHSY and CDR2 SAAADI. The CDR3 extends over 14 amino acids.

This clone was observed a single time. This chain connects TRBV19 to TRBJ1-1; D ambiguous. V gave up 5 bases and J gave up 3 bases, with 13 bases separating them. Germline loops: CDR1 LNHDA, CDR2 SQIVND (reference sequence). CDR3 length equals 14 residues. The CDR3 reads CASSEDLGYTEAFF. In nucleotides, the CDR3 is TGTGCCAGTAGTGAAGATCTGGGTTACACTGAAGCTTTCTTT.

A few counts support this clone. The chain has TRBV15 and TRBJ2-1, with 9 bases that match TRBD2. With 0 bases clipped from V and 5 bases from J, the junction kept 5 bases outside the gene matches. The V gene's germline CDR1 is LNHNV and CDR2 YYDKDF (reference sequence). The CDR3 sequence is 16 residues long. The CDR3 is CATSRDNAGGNNEQFF. CDR3 DNA: TGTGCCACCAGCAGAGATAACGCGGGAGGGAACAATGAGCAGTTCTTC. Together with reference TRBV15 and TRBJ2-1, the CDR3 gives the full variable domain: DAMVIQNPRYQVTQFGKPVTLSCSQTLNHNVMYWYQQKSSQAPKLLFHYYDKDFNNEADTPDNFQSRRPNTSFCFLDIRSPGLGDTAMYLCATSRDNAGGNNEQFFGPGTRLTVL.

The rearrangement joins TRBV30 to TRBJ2-2; 13 nucleotides agree with TRBD2. The CDR3 runs to 19 residues. Germline values: CDR1 GTSNPN, CDR2 SVGIG (reference sequence). The ends lost 6 bases at V and 5 bases at J; junction bases unmatched: 18. The CDR3 here is CACVGRAGLAGSGTGELFF. The CDR3 coding sequence is TGTGCCTGTGTCGGGAGGGCGGGACTAGCGGGATCTGGGACCGGGGAGCTGTTTTTT.

The table lists this clone with a few counts. The chain uses TRBV19 and TRBJ1-4; perhaps TRBD1 as D (5 bases). Germline loops: CDR1 LNHDA, CDR2 SQIVND (reference sequence). The CDR3 totals 14 residues. Trimming pared 10 bases from V and 0 bases from J, leaving 12 bases between. CDR3 residues: CATLGGSTNEKLFF. The CDR3 DNA reads as TGTGCCACACTGGGGGGGTCAACTAATGAAAAACTGTTTTTT.

The rearrangement joins TRBV15 to TRBJ2-3; TRBD1 matches at 8 bases. Germline CDR1 reads LNHNV; CDR2 reads YYDKDF (reference sequence). V lost 4 bases and J lost 0; bases outside the gene matches: 3. The CDR3 is 15 amino acids. CDR3 residues: CATSMDRASTDTQYF. CDR3 in DNA: TGTGCCACCAGCATGGACAGGGCTAGCACAGATACGCAGTATTTT.

V is TRBV18 and J is TRBJ1-5; no definite D call. Looked up from germline, CDR1 is KGHSH and CDR2 is LQKENI. The CDR3 runs 16 residues. Trimming left V 3 bases short and J 4 bases short, with 16 bases between. CDR3 in amino acids: CASSPTTPALNQPQHF. Written as DNA, the CDR3 is TGTGCCAGCTCACCCACAACCCCAGCGTTGAATCAGCCCCAGCATTTT.

The DNA for the CDR3 is TGTGCCAGCAGCACAACAGGGGTCTATGGCTACACCTTC. Its translation is CASSTTGVYGYTF. The J gene is TRBJ1-2, the V gene TRBV14, with TRBD1 matching over 7 bases. With 5 bases clipped from V and 4 bases from J, the junction kept 4 bases outside the gene matches. This CDR3 contains 13 residues. The germline CDR1 and CDR2 sequences are SGHDN and FVKESK.

The chain uses TRBV18 and TRBJ1-1, with D hard to call. The CDR3 is 15 residues long. Germline V gives CDR1 KGHSH, CDR2 LQKENI. Trimming removed 1 base from V and 1 base from J, with 10 bases in between. CDR3 sequence reads: CASSPLGQRNTEAFF. The CDR3, as DNA: TGTGCCAGCTCACCACTCGGGCAAAGGAACACTGAAGCTTTCTTT.

The chain combines TRBV28 with TRBJ1-1; tentatively, D is TRBD1 (6 bases). Germline CDR1 reads MDHEN; CDR2 reads SYDVKM. This CDR3 is 14 amino acids long. V gave up 2 bases and J gave up 1 base, with 8 bases separating them. The CDR3 is CASSLRGENTEAFF. The CDR3 nucleotides read TGTGCCAGCAGTTTAAGGGGGGAGAACACTGAAGCTTTCTTT.

The chain carries TRBV6-8 and TRBJ2-7; TRBD1 matches 11 bases. CDR1 is MNHGY, CDR2 SAAAGT, per germline. The CDR3 spans 15 residues. The J segment lost 6 bases and the V segment lost 10 bases, leaving 14 bases of the junction unmatched. CDR3 in amino acids: CATRTGGFVRGEQYF. CDR3 sequence (DNA): TGTGCCACTCGGACAGGGGGCTTCGTTCGGGGCGAGCAGTACTTC.

The gene calls are TRBV19 and TRBJ2-7; D might be TRBD1 (6 bases). Trimming removed 6 bases from V and 4 bases from J, with 10 bases in between. The CDR3 sequence is 12 residues long. Germline-derived CDR1 and CDR2 are LNHDA and SQIVND (reference sequence). The CDR3 here is CASSRTGYEQYF. CDR3 nucleotides: TGTGCCAGTAGCCGAACAGGGTACGAGCAGTACTTC. Combining the CDR3 with reference TRBV19 and TRBJ2-7 gives the whole variable domain DGGITQSPKYLFRKEGQNVTLSCEQNLNHDAMYWYRQDPGQGLRLIYYSQIVNDFQKGDIAEGYSVSREKKESFPLTVTSAQKNPTAFYLCASSRTGYEQYFGPGTRLTVT.

The chain recombines TRBV28 with TRBJ2-1, with 11 nucleotides matching TRBD2. This CDR3 has 14 amino acids. V lost 8 bases, J lost 8 bases, and 8 bases stayed unmatched. Germline V CDR1 and CDR2: MDHEN, SYDVKM. The CDR3 region is CASGTSGSVYEQFF. CDR3 sequence (DNA): TGTGCCAGCGGCACTAGCGGGAGTGTCTATGAGCAGTTCTTC.

The rearrangement joins TRBV6-8 to TRBJ2-5, with D unresolved. V lost 6 bases to trimming and J lost 7 bases, with 12 bases between them. The CDR3 is made up of 12 amino acids. Germline lookup yields CDR1 MNHGY and CDR2 SAAAGT. The CDR3 sequence is CASSRGVGTQYF. DNA of the CDR3: TGTGCCAGCAGCCGAGGAGTGGGGACCCAGTACTTC.

V gene TRBV28 combines with J gene TRBJ2-7, with D uncertain. Germline V lookup: CDR1 MDHEN, CDR2 SYDVKM. CDR3 length: 12 residues. V lost 9 bases and J 0 bases, leaving 9 bases between the germline ends. Written as DNA, the CDR3 is TGTGCCAGTGAAGGTTCCTCCTACGAGCAGTACTTC. Its translation is CASEGSSYEQYF.

The genes are TRBV30 and TRBJ2-7, with D perhaps being TRBD1 or TRBD2 (5 bases each). Germline V gene sequence: CDR1 GTSNPN, CDR2 SVGIG (reference sequence). The CDR3 length is 14 residues. Trimming removed 7 bases from V and 4 bases from J, with 20 bases in between. The CDR3: CASHFPGARYEQYF. The CDR3 DNA follows: TGTGCCTCCCATTTTCCCGGGGCTAGGTACGAGCAGTACTTC.

The chain employs TRBV15 and TRBJ2-6; D remains unclear. Germline V gene sequence: CDR1 LNHNV, CDR2 YYDKDF (reference sequence). The germline V and J ends were trimmed by 1 base and 3 bases, with 7 bases remaining between them. This CDR3 has 15 amino acids. CDR3 amino acids: CATSRGPNGANVLTF. The CDR3, as DNA: TGTGCCACCAGCAGAGGGCCGAATGGGGCCAACGTCCTGACTTTC.